This is a list of T cell receptor beta chains from one sample in a study of blood T cell repertoires in COVID-19. Sequenced by immunoSEQ multiplex PCR; TCRdb stores in-frame clones only, minus some. The sample contains tens of thousands of clones, approximately 88% of which appear only once. Sample: peripheral blood. The receptors derive from a man between 60 and 75 years old with COVID-19, enrolled during active disease. The CDR3 runs from the conserved cysteine through the conserved F or W. The order of the fields is J gene, clone size, V gene, D gene, CDR3 protein, CDR3 DNA. A D gene is named only where the DNA matches it firmly. Not all rows give a size; the values are once, few, many and, for expanded clones, a class.

j_call: TRBJ1-6
clone_size: NA
v_call: TRBV18
d_call: NA
cdr3_aa: CASSPQAGEDSPLHF
cdr3_nt: TGTGCCAGCTCACCACAGGCAGGGGAAGATTCACCCCTCCACTTT

j_call: TRBJ2-5
clone_size: NA
v_call: TRBV10-3
d_call: NA
cdr3_aa: CAISVGTGAGETQYF
cdr3_nt: TGTGCCATCAGTGTGGGTACGGGAGCGGGTGAGACCCAGTACTTC

j_call: TRBJ2-2
clone_size: NA
v_call: TRBV7-3
d_call: NA
cdr3_aa: CASSLMGLDTGELFF
cdr3_nt: TGTGCCAGCAGCTTAATGGGGCTGGACACCGGGGAGCTGTTTTTT

j_call: TRBJ1-1
clone_size: NA
v_call: TRBV14
d_call: TRBD1
cdr3_aa: CASSLGTGREAFF
cdr3_nt: TGTGCCAGCAGCCTTGGGACAGGACGTGAAGCTTTCTTT

j_call: TRBJ1-1
clone_size: NA
v_call: TRBV5-6
d_call: NA
cdr3_aa: CASSPREGTEAFF
cdr3_nt: TGTGCCAGCAGCCCGAGGGAAGGGACTGAAGCTTTCTTT

j_call: TRBJ1-5
clone_size: NA
v_call: TRBV2
d_call: NA
cdr3_aa: CASSEAGPVQPQHF
cdr3_nt: TGTGCCAGCAGTGAAGCGGGCCCAGTGCAGCCCCAGCATTTT

j_call: TRBJ2-3
clone_size: NA
v_call: TRBV24-1
d_call: TRBD1
cdr3_aa: CATSDPQGQGDTQYF
cdr3_nt: TGTGCCACCAGTGATCCTCAGGGACAGGGGGATACGCAGTATTTT

j_call: TRBJ2-7
clone_size: NA
v_call: TRBV7-6
d_call: TRBD1
cdr3_aa: CASSLSGTGTYEQYF
cdr3_nt: TGTGCCAGCAGCTTATCCGGGACAGGGACCTACGAGCAGTACTTC

j_call: TRBJ2-2
clone_size: NA
v_call: TRBV3-1/TRBV3-2
d_call: TRBD2
cdr3_aa: CASSQDHSGSLTGELFF
cdr3_nt: TGTGCCAGCAGCCAAGATCATAGCGGGAGTTTGACCGGGGAGCTGTTTTTT

j_call: TRBJ1-4
clone_size: NA
v_call: TRBV7-9
d_call: TRBD1
cdr3_aa: CASSPTDRGNEKLFF
cdr3_nt: TGTGCCAGCAGCCCTACCGACAGGGGTAATGAAAAACTGTTTTTT

j_call: TRBJ2-7
clone_size: NA
v_call: TRBV5-4
d_call: NA
cdr3_aa: CASSWDISGRSEQYF
cdr3_nt: TGTGCCAGCAGCTGGGACATATCGGGCCGAAGCGAGCAGTACTTC

j_call: TRBJ1-6
clone_size: NA
v_call: TRBV3-1/TRBV3-2
d_call: NA
cdr3_aa: CASSNLGTRNSPLHF
cdr3_nt: TGTGCCAGCAGTAACCTCGGGACTCGGAATTCACCCCTCCACTTT

j_call: TRBJ1-2
clone_size: NA
v_call: TRBV14
d_call: NA
cdr3_aa: CASSQQFDTHGYTF
cdr3_nt: TGTGCCAGCAGCCAGCAGTTCGATACCCATGGCTACACCTTC

j_call: TRBJ2-2
clone_size: few
v_call: TRBV11-2
d_call: TRBD2
cdr3_aa: CASSYRTSGYGELFF
cdr3_nt: TGTGCCAGCAGCTATCGGACTAGCGGATACGGGGAGCTGTTTTTT

j_call: TRBJ1-5
clone_size: NA
v_call: TRBV19
d_call: TRBD1
cdr3_aa: CASTPGDRVPSVHF
cdr3_nt: TGTGCCAGTACCCCCGGGGACAGGGTCCCCTCCGTGCATTTT

j_call: TRBJ2-2
clone_size: NA
v_call: TRBV2
d_call: NA
cdr3_aa: CASSDSFARELFF
cdr3_nt: TGTGCCAGCAGTGATTCTTTTGCTAGGGAGCTGTTTTTT

j_call: TRBJ1-6
clone_size: NA
v_call: TRBV5-6
d_call: TRBD1
cdr3_aa: CASSFDPSTGEVGSPLHF
cdr3_nt: TGTGCCAGCAGCTTCGACCCCTCGACAGGGGAGGTAGGATCACCCCTCCACTTT

j_call: TRBJ2-6
clone_size: NA
v_call: TRBV27
d_call: NA
cdr3_aa: CASSVQGPLSGANVLTF
cdr3_nt: TGTGCCAGCAGTGTTCAGGGCCCCCTTTCTGGGGCCAACGTCCTGACTTTC

j_call: TRBJ1-2
clone_size: NA
v_call: TRBV9
d_call: NA
cdr3_aa: CAIIRGTGTTDYGYTF
cdr3_nt: TGTGCCATCATCAGGGGAACAGGAACCACCGACTATGGCTACACCTTC

j_call: TRBJ2-7
clone_size: NA
v_call: TRBV6-1
d_call: NA
cdr3_aa: CASSEQALEQYF
cdr3_nt: TGTGCCAGCAGTGAACAGGCCTTGGAGCAGTACTTC

j_call: TRBJ2-1
clone_size: NA
v_call: TRBV6-1
d_call: NA
cdr3_aa: CASSESPGRADEQFF
cdr3_nt: TGTGCCAGCAGTGAGTCACCAGGCAGGGCCGATGAGCAGTTCTTC

j_call: TRBJ1-3
clone_size: NA
v_call: TRBV28
d_call: NA
cdr3_aa: CASSLSGGENTIYF
cdr3_nt: TGTGCCAGCAGTTTATCGGGAGGGGAGAACACCATATATTTT

j_call: TRBJ1-2
clone_size: NA
v_call: TRBV4-1
d_call: TRBD1
cdr3_aa: CASSQVGAGTGGRGYTF
cdr3_nt: TGCGCCAGCAGCCAAGTCGGGGCTGGGACAGGGGGCCGGGGCTACACCTTC

j_call: TRBJ2-7
clone_size: NA
v_call: TRBV4-2
d_call: NA
cdr3_aa: CASSQDRVGYEQYF
cdr3_nt: TGTGCCAGCAGCCAAGACAGGGTTGGGTACGAGCAGTACTTC

j_call: TRBJ1-6
clone_size: NA
v_call: TRBV9
d_call: TRBD1
cdr3_aa: CASSVNSRGISPLHF
cdr3_nt: TGTGCCAGCAGCGTAAATTCCAGGGGGATTTCACCCCTCCACTTT

j_call: TRBJ1-5
clone_size: once
v_call: TRBV6-1
d_call: NA
cdr3_aa: CASSEGSQGPQHF
cdr3_nt: TGTGCCAGCAGTGAAGGGTCTCAGGGCCCCCAGCATTTT

j_call: TRBJ2-1
clone_size: once
v_call: TRBV7-3
d_call: TRBD2
cdr3_aa: CASSLLAGGPNEQFF
cdr3_nt: TGTGCCAGCAGCTTACTAGCGGGAGGGCCAAATGAGCAGTTCTTC